Below are 9 T cell receptor beta chains sequenced from a single sample in a study of blood T cells in healthy people across ages. It was with a sample-barcoded 5' primer and a J-beta primer mix that a second PCR of about 6 to 12 cycles was run. A single record per CDR3 protein comes from TCRdb applying MiXCR to the 5' RACE reads. The sample has 1.5 million to 2 million distinct CDR3 sequences, around 35% seen once. The sample taken for sequencing was blood. These receptors were taken from a woman aged 25-40 years in good health.

This rearrangement joins TRBV7-3 to TRBJ2-7, with D unresolved. V was shortened by 5 bases and J by 2 bases, with 13 bases between the two germline ends. The CDR3 covers 14 residues. Per germline, CDR1 SGHTA and CDR2 FQGTGA. For the CDR3, the DNA is TGTGCCAGCAGCCTCGGACCGAAGGCCTACGAGCAGTACTTC. Residues: CASSLGPKAYEQYF.

This clonotype came up a few times. V and J are TRBV6-1 and TRBJ2-3, with D perhaps assigned TRBD1 or TRBD2 (5 bases each). Germline values: CDR1 MNHNS, CDR2 SASEGT. The ends were cut back, 8 bases at V and 2 bases at J, with 8 bases in the middle. CDR3 size: 12 residues. Here the CDR3 DNA reads TGTGCCAGCCTCGGGGCCACAGATACGCAGTATTTT. This gives the protein CASLGATDTQYF.

This clonotype was counted between two and nine times. The V gene is TRBV6-1, the J gene TRBJ1-5, with D maybe TRBD1 (5 bases). The ends were cut back, 3 bases at V and 1 base at J, with 7 bases in the middle. This CDR3 region has 14 residues. CDR1 and CDR2 (germline): MNHNS, SASEGT. CDR3 nucleotides: TGTGCCAGCAGTGAGTGGGGGAGCAATCAGCCCCAGCATTTT. Encoded protein: CASSEWGSNQPQHF.

The V call is TRBV29-1, the J call TRBJ2-7, with 7 nucleotides matching TRBD2. Germline loops: CDR1 SQVTM, CDR2 ANQGSEA. V dropped 4 bases and J dropped 4; count of bases not matched to a gene: 7. This CDR3 comprises 13 residues. The CDR3: CSVARAGLYEQYF. CDR3 nucleotide sequence: TGCAGCGTTGCGCGAGCGGGGCTATACGAGCAGTACTTC.

The J gene is TRBJ2-7, the V gene TRBV20-1; D is possibly TRBD1 or TRBD2 (5 bases each). CDR3 length: 14 amino acids. V was shortened by 5 bases and J by 4 bases, with 18 bases between the two germline ends. Germline CDR1 and CDR2: DFQATT and SNEGSKA (reference sequence). CDR3 DNA: TGCAGTGCTCGAAACCCGGGACGATCTTACGAGCAGTACTTC. As protein: CSARNPGRSYEQYF.

This clonotype has a count of ten or more. This chain joins TRBV29-1 and TRBJ2-7; the match to TRBD2 covers 9 bases. Germline lookup yields CDR1 SQVTM and CDR2 ANQGSEA. This CDR3 region has 14 residues. V gave up 1 base and J gave up 3 bases; unmatched junction bases: 4. DNA of the CDR3: TGCAGCGTTGAAGGGCGGGGGGGATACTACGAGCAGTACTTC. Amino acids: CSVEGRGGYYEQYF.

This rearrangement joins TRBV5-1 to TRBJ2-2, with 10 nucleotides matching TRBD2. The length of the CDR3 is 16 residues. V shed 1 base, J shed 6 bases, and the junction held 6 bases outside the gene matches. Germline lookup yields CDR1 SGHRS and CDR2 YFSETQ. CDR3 coding DNA: TGCGCCAGCAGCTTGACCCCAAGCGGGGGGGCCGGGGAGCTGTTTTTT. Protein: CASSLTPSGGAGELFF.

Concerning this clonotype: The junction shows a germline mismatch at one end, possibly a read error. The chain joins TRBV7-9 to TRBJ2-3; TRBD2 matches at 12 bases. The V gene's germline CDR1 is SEHNR and CDR2 FQNEAQ (reference sequence). The CDR3 is made up of 16 amino acids. In nucleotides, the CDR3 is TGTGCCGGCAGCTTAAGACTAGCGGGGGACACAGATACGCAGTATTTT. This encodes CAGSLRLAGDTDTQYF.

This sequence joins TRBV11-1 and TRBJ2-4; D unresolved. Per the germline V gene, CDR1 is SGHAT and CDR2 is FQDESV (reference sequence). This CDR3 is built from 12 residues. The V end was cut by 11 bases, the J end by 1 base, with 9 bases between. The CDR3 region has the DNA TGTGCCTCAGTAGACGCCAAAAACATTCAGTACTTC. This encodes CASVDAKNIQYF.